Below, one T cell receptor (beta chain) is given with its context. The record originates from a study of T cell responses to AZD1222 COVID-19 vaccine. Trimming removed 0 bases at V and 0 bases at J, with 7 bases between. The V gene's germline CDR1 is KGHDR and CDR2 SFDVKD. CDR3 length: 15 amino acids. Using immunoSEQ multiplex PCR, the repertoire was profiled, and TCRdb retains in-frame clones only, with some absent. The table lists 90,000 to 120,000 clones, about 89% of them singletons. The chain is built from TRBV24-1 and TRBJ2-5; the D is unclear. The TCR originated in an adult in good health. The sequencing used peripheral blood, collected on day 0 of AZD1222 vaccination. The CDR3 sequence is CATSDLRSDQETQYF. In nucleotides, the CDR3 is TGTGCCACCAGTGATTTGAGGAGCGACCAAGAGACCCAGTACTTC.